Following are 28 T cell receptor beta chains from one sample sequenced in a study of blood T cell repertoires in COVID-19. Profiled with immunoSEQ multiplex PCR; TCRdb holds only in-frame clones, not every one. The sample contains some 400,000 clones, 89% of which appear only once. Material: PBMCs or T cells enriched from blood (not recorded which). These receptors came from a woman younger than 45 who had recovered from COVID-19.

Only one count was recorded for this clone. This sequence joins TRBV7-2 and TRBJ1-2, with D possibly matching TRBD1 (6 bases). Per the germline V gene, CDR1 is SGHTA and CDR2 is FQGNSA. V lost 4 bases and J 3 bases, leaving 12 bases between the germline ends. This CDR3 comprises 14 residues. The CDR3 DNA reads as TGTGCCAGCAGCTCGGGACAAGGGGACTATGGCTACACCTTC. Translated: CASSSGQGDYGYTF. The whole variable domain, filled in from reference TRBV7-2 and TRBJ1-2, reads GAGVSQSPSNKVTEKGKDVELRCDPISGHTALYWYRQSLGQGLEFLIYFQGNSAPDKSGLPSDRFSAERTGGSVSTLTIQRTQQEDSAVYLCASSSGQGDYGYTFGSGTRLTVV.

The rearrangement links TRBV3-1 (or the pseudogene TRBV3-2) to TRBJ2-1; 14 bases are a match to TRBD2. This CDR3 is 17 amino acids long. Trimming at V came to 1 base and at J to 5 bases, leaving 4 bases not matched to a gene. Germline CDR1 LGHDT, CDR2 YNNKEL (reference sequence). CDR3 loop: CASSQAPGLAGDNEQFF. DNA of the CDR3: TGTGCCAGCAGCCAAGCGCCGGGACTAGCGGGAGACAATGAGCAGTTCTTC.

The chain carries TRBV29-1 and TRBJ2-7, with TRBD2 matching 9 bases. V lost 4 bases to trimming and J lost 0 bases; unmatched junction nucleotides: 7. The germline gives CDR1 SQVTM, CDR2 ANQGSEA. The CDR3 totals 15 residues. CDR3 sequence reads: CSVALFSGGSYEQYF. CDR3 nucleotide sequence: TGCAGCGTTGCCCTCTTTAGCGGGGGCTCCTACGAGCAGTACTTC.

This sequence joins TRBV28 and TRBJ2-3, with unresolved D. CDR1 is MDHEN, CDR2 SYDVKM, per germline. The V end was cut by 8 bases, the J end by 0 bases, with 9 bases between. This CDR3 has 13 amino acids. This CDR3 is CASREFSTDTQYF. The CDR3 bases are TGTGCCAGCCGCGAGTTTAGCACAGATACGCAGTATTTT.

This chain uses TRBV28 with TRBJ2-7, with D hard to call. The CDR3 extends over 12 amino acids. Germline V CDR1 and CDR2: MDHEN, SYDVKM. V was pared by 6 bases and J by 0 bases, with 6 bases between. CDR3 protein: CASSSVSYEQYF. CDR3 in DNA: TGTGCCAGCAGCTCGGTCTCCTACGAGCAGTACTTC.

The chain combines TRBV19 with TRBJ2-2; TRBD2 aligns across 7 bases. The germline V gene has CDR1 LNHDA and CDR2 SQIVND (reference sequence). The ends lost 4 bases at V and 8 bases at J; junction bases unmatched: 4. CDR3 size: 13 residues. The CDR3 loop reads CASSSVSGGELFF. The CDR3 nucleotides read TGTGCCAGTAGTAGTGTTAGCGGGGGGGAGCTGTTTTTT. Full variable domain (remainder filled in from reference TRBV19 and TRBJ2-2): DGGITQSPKYLFRKEGQNVTLSCEQNLNHDAMYWYRQDPGQGLRLIYYSQIVNDFQKGDIAEGYSVSREKKESFPLTVTSAQKNPTAFYLCASSSVSGGELFFGEGSRLTVL.

The chain is built from TRBV27 and TRBJ2-7, with TRBD2 matching 9 bases. V trimming: 8 bases; J trimming: 0 bases; junction bases outside the gene matches: 8. CDR3 size: 15 residues. Germline V gene data show CDR1 as MNHEY and CDR2 as SMNVEV (reference sequence). The CDR3 spells CASGLAGVPSYEQYF. CDR3 bases: TGTGCCAGCGGATTAGCGGGAGTTCCCTCCTACGAGCAGTACTTC.

This chain uses TRBV7-9 with TRBJ1-4; tentatively, D is TRBD1 (5 bases). V lost 4 bases and J lost 4, with 16 bases in between. Germline V CDR1 and CDR2: SEHNR, FQNEAQ (reference sequence). This CDR3 is built from 16 residues. CDR3 bases: TGTGCCAGCAGCTATCAAGGCGGGACGGGTAATGAAAAACTGTTTTTT. This gives the protein CASSYQGGTGNEKLFF.

This chain links TRBV7-9 with TRBJ1-1; 9 bases match TRBD1. CDR1 and CDR2 (germline): SEHNR, FQNEAQ (reference sequence). J lost 5 bases, V lost 5 bases, and 6 bases had no gene match. The CDR3 consists of 14 residues. The CDR3 sequence: CASSITGGLTEAFF. The CDR3 bases are TGTGCCAGCAGCATCACAGGGGGCCTTACTGAAGCTTTCTTT.

The rearrangement links TRBV5-1 to TRBJ1-1, with 8 bases identical to TRBD1. Germline V gene data show CDR1 as SGHRS and CDR2 as YFSETQ. The ends lost 4 bases at V and 1 base at J; junction bases unmatched: 3. This CDR3 has 14 amino acids. The CDR3 protein is CASSTGGANTEAFF. CDR3 nucleotides: TGCGCCAGCAGCACAGGGGGAGCGAACACTGAAGCTTTCTTT.

The J gene is TRBJ1-4, the V gene TRBV15; 8 bases match TRBD1. The CDR3 spans 14 residues. The J segment lost 9 bases and the V segment lost 5 bases, leaving 8 bases of the junction unmatched. From germline, CDR1 is LNHNV and CDR2 YYDKDF (reference sequence). The CDR3, as DNA: TGTGCCACCAGCCTTGGACAGGGCCCTAAAAAACTGTTTTTT. Protein sequence: CATSLGQGPKKLFF.

On this clone: Other DNA variants within this sample encode the same CDR3. This rearrangement joins TRBV4-1 to TRBJ2-1; 9 bases fit TRBD2. Germline lookup yields CDR1 MGHRA and CDR2 YSYEKL. V lost 0 bases, J lost 3 bases, and 3 bases stayed unmatched. The CDR3 totals 16 residues. The CDR3 loop reads CASSQDAGGYYNEQFF. The CDR3 DNA follows: TGCGCCAGCAGCCAAGACGCGGGGGGGTACTACAATGAGCAGTTCTTC.

The chain joins TRBV11-2 to TRBJ1-2, with D tentatively TRBD1 (5 bases). This CDR3 region has 12 residues. V shed 5 bases and J shed 6 bases, with 10 bases lying between them. Germline-derived CDR1 and CDR2 are SGHAT and FQNNGV. The CDR3 region is CASSQGVDGYTF. The CDR3 DNA reads TGTGCCAGCAGCCAAGGGGTTGATGGCTACACCTTC.

In this sample, this clone turned up once. V usage is TRBV10-3 and J usage is TRBJ2-4; tentative D call: TRBD1 (5 bases). V gave up 0 bases and J gave up 1 base, with 16 bases separating them. The CDR3 loop spans 18 amino acids. Germline CDR1 ENHRY, CDR2 SYGVKD. CDR3 DNA: TGTGCCATCAGTGAGTCTGGGTTAGCAGGGTTGGCCAAAAACATTCAGTACTTC. Encoded protein: CAISESGLAGLAKNIQYF.

As for this clone: The junction departs from the called germline gene at one end, perhaps through a read error. The chain carries TRBV7-9 and TRBJ1-5; 10 bases are a match to TRBD1. CDR3 length equals 16 residues. Germline CDR1 reads SEHNR; CDR2 reads FQNEAQ (reference sequence). The CDR3 is CTSSSSDRGYSQPQHF. The CDR3 DNA follows: TGTACCAGCAGCTCATCGGACAGGGGGTATAGTCAGCCCCAGCATTTT.

The chain carries TRBV24-1 and TRBJ2-1; TRBD2 matches at 9 bases. Per germline, CDR1 KGHDR and CDR2 SFDVKD. Trimming cost V 6 bases and J 5 bases; bases outside gene matches: 4. The CDR3 spans 14 residues. CDR3 sequence reads: CATSLAGAHNEQFF. In nucleotides, the CDR3 is TGTGCCACCAGTTTAGCGGGAGCCCACAATGAGCAGTTCTTC.

This chain connects TRBV5-3 to TRBJ1-6; 7 bases align to TRBD1. TRBV5-3 is given ORF status, its function remaining uncertain. Trimming removed 3 bases from V and 9 bases from J; junction bases left unmatched: 18. This CDR3 is built from 18 residues. The CDR3 sequence: CARSWAPLTGTIGSPLHF. The CDR3 DNA sequence: TGTGCCAGAAGCTGGGCGCCCCTGACAGGGACGATCGGTTCACCCCTCCACTTT.

J is TRBJ2-7 and V is TRBV6-5; D unclear. There are 12 residues in the CDR3. Germline assignment: CDR1 MNHEY and CDR2 SVGAGI. The ends were cut back, 11 bases at V and 0 bases at J, with 11 bases in the middle. The CDR3 is CAGLQSSYEQYF. In DNA, the CDR3 is TGTGCCGGATTACAGAGCTCCTACGAGCAGTACTTC.

The rearrangement links TRBV12-3 or TRBV12-4 to TRBJ1-5, with no clear D. The CDR3 spans 13 residues. V lost 4 bases and J lost 5, with 9 bases in between. In DNA, the CDR3 is TGTGCCAGCAGTTCTGCAGGTCATCAGCCCCAGCATTTT. Its protein is CASSSAGHQPQHF.

The chain combines TRBV6-2 or TRBV6-3 with TRBJ2-2; TRBD1 aligns across 7 bases. The germline V gene has CDR1 MNHEY and CDR2 SVGEGT. V shed 4 bases and J 6 bases; nucleotides not matched to a gene: 8. There are 15 residues in the CDR3. The CDR3 nucleotides are TGTGCCAGCAGTTTAGGCAGGGGGAAATCCGGGGAGCTGTTTTTT. As protein: CASSLGRGKSGELFF.

The rearrangement links TRBV10-1 to TRBJ2-1; 10 bases are a match to TRBD2. Germline CDR1 and CDR2: WNHNN and SYGVQD (reference sequence). This CDR3 contains 17 residues. V lost 1 base, J lost 7 bases, and 10 bases stayed unmatched. The CDR3 sequence: CASSELVLAGGKNEQFF. The CDR3 DNA reads as TGCGCCAGCAGTGAGTTGGTTTTAGCGGGAGGAAAAAATGAGCAGTTCTTC.

The chain joins TRBV28 to TRBJ2-1; no clear D gene. CDR1 and CDR2 from the germline V gene are MDHEN and SYDVKM. The CDR3 is made up of 13 amino acids. The germline V and J ends were trimmed by 5 bases and 7 bases, with 12 bases remaining between them. For the CDR3, the DNA is TGTGCCAGCAGTCCGTACTCGCTAAATGAGCAGTTCTTC. This codes for CASSPYSLNEQFF.

CDR3 region: CASSTWTGGRFSGNTIYF. CDR3 sequence (DNA): TGTGCCAGCAGCACGTGGACAGGGGGGAGATTCTCTGGAAACACCATATATTTT. V gene TRBV5-4 combines with J gene TRBJ1-3; 10 bases fit TRBD1. CDR1 and CDR2 (germline): SGHNT, YYREEE (reference sequence). CDR3 size: 18 residues. Trimming removed 4 bases from V and 0 bases from J; junction bases left unmatched: 10.

The gene calls are TRBV10-3 and TRBJ2-1, with 10 bases aligning to TRBD1. Germline V gene sequence: CDR1 ENHRY, CDR2 SYGVKD. V trimming: 6 bases; J trimming: 0 bases; junction bases outside the gene matches: 5. The CDR3 covers 16 residues. The CDR3 loop is CAISRRQGASYNEQFF. For the CDR3, the DNA is TGTGCCATCAGCCGCCGACAGGGGGCCTCCTACAATGAGCAGTTCTTC.

This clone was detected only a few times. J is TRBJ1-6 and V is TRBV6-6; D perhaps matches TRBD1 (5 bases). Germline V gene lookup returns CDR1 MNHNY and CDR2 SVGAGI (reference sequence). V was clipped by 5 bases and J by 8 bases, with 13 bases between them. This CDR3 has 14 residues. The CDR3 DNA reads TGTGCCAGCAGTCAGCAGGGTAGACATTCACCCCTCCACTTT. Protein product: CASSQQGRHSPLHF.

The V gene is TRBV3-1 (or the pseudogene TRBV3-2), the J gene TRBJ1-3, with 10 bases identical to TRBD1. With V trimmed by 6 bases and J by 0 bases, 5 bases remained unmatched. Germline loops: CDR1 LGHDT, CDR2 YNNKEL (reference sequence). The CDR3 has 16 amino acids. CDR3 nucleotides: TGTGCCAGCAGGGACAGGGGGATCAGCTCTGGAAACACCATATATTTT. Encoded protein: CASRDRGISSGNTIYF.

The genes are TRBV30 and TRBJ1-5; the match to TRBD1 covers 7 bases. This CDR3 is 14 amino acids long. CDR1 is GTSNPN, CDR2 SVGIG, per germline (reference sequence). J gave up 6 bases and V 2 bases, and 7 bases lay outside the gene matches. The CDR3 reads CAWSSTGSLQPQHF. The DNA of the CDR3 is TGTGCCTGGAGTTCGACAGGGAGTCTTCAGCCCCAGCATTTT.

The chain recombines TRBV5-8 with TRBJ1-4; weak D call: TRBD1 (5 bases). Germline CDR1 reads SGHTS; CDR2 reads YDEGEE. The length of the CDR3 is 17 residues. V was pared by 4 bases and J by 5 bases, with 21 bases between. CDR3 DNA sequence: TGTGCCAGCAGCCTGGGGGTGGACATCTCCTGGAATGAAAAACTGTTTTTT. Translated: CASSLGVDISWNEKLFF.